This T cell receptor beta chain comes out of a study of blood T cell repertoires in COVID-19. Study-wide context: The United States, Italy and Spain were the sources of the acute and convalescent COVID-19 samples. PBMCs, B-cell-depleted T cells, or T cells were the source of the cDNA or gDNA that made up the material.

In the study's own analysis: Amplifying reference gene primers gave estimates of nucleated cell counts. Here immunoSEQ multiplex PCR was the method, and the copy in TCRdb shows in-frame clones only, minus some. V, J and clone size are taken as reported in that table, and D and trimming were inferred from the DNA itself. The sample contains around 250,000 clones, about nine tenths of which appear only once. The sample consisted of peripheral blood. The clonotype was recovered from a woman in her thirties or forties who had recovered from COVID-19.

CDR3 protein: CASSLFRVGTEAFF. DNA of the CDR3: TGTGCCAGCAGTTTATTTCGGGTTGGTACTGAAGCTTTCTTT. The V gene is TRBV27, the J gene TRBJ1-1; D is unclear. V gave up 1 base and J gave up 5 bases, with 11 bases separating them. Germline-derived CDR1 and CDR2 are MNHEY and SMNVEV (reference sequence). The CDR3 covers 14 residues.